This note documents a single T cell receptor (beta chain) sequence. The sample originates from a study of naive and memory T cell subsets. The length of the CDR3 is 14 residues. Looked up from germline, CDR1 is SQVTM and CDR2 is ANQGSEA. Trimming took 7 bases from V and 7 from J; bases not matched to a gene: 13. The library had UMIs added by 3' ligation of an oligonucleotide to TCR cDNA. Ligated cDNA underwent four rounds of PCR with nested alpha and beta constant region primers and SP2. TCRdb reprocessed the 5' RACE reads via MiXCR and lists one record per CDR3 protein. The sample lists 25,000 to 35,000 distinct CDR3 sequences; over 15% were seen once.

The receptor was derived from a female donor in good health. The gene calls are TRBV29-1 and TRBJ2-5; 9 bases agree with TRBD1. CDR3 residues: CSADGQGRGGTQYF. The CDR3 DNA reads TGCAGCGCCGACGGACAGGGGCGAGGGGGGACCCAGTACTTC.